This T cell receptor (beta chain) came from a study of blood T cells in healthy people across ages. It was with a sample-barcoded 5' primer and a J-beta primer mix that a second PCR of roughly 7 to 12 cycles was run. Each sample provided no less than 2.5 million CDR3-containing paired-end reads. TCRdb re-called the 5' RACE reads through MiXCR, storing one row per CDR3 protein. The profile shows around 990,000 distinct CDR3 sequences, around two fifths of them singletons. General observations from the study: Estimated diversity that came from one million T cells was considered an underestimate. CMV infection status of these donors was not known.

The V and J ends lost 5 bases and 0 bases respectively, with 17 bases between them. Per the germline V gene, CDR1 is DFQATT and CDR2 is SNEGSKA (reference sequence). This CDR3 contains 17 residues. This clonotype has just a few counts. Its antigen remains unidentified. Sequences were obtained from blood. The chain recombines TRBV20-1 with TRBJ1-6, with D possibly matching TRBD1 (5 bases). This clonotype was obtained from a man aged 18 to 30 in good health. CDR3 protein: CSASREGLSSYNSPLHF. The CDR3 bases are TGCAGTGCTTCCCGGGAGGGGTTAAGCTCCTATAATTCACCCCTCCACTTT.